These 32 T cell receptor beta chains originate from one sample sequenced in a study of OX40 agonist ivuxolimab in advanced cancers. Libraries were prepared by immunoSEQ multiplex PCR; TCRdb keeps only in-frame clonotypes and omits some of them. There are 90,000 or so clones in the sample; around 90% occur only once, and about 2.4% lies in the top ten. Sequences were derived from CD4+ or CD8+ T cells sorted from blood, sampled in a trial of the OX40 agonist ivuxolimab. The receptors here all came from an adult with an advanced solid tumor such as melanoma, head and neck, liver or kidney cancer.

This chain uses TRBV7-2 with TRBJ2-7; D is tentatively TRBD1 or TRBD2 (5 bases each). The CDR3 length is 15 residues. The V gene's germline CDR1 is SGHTA and CDR2 FQGNSA. Trimming shortened V by 1 base and J by 4 bases, and 14 bases separated the two germline ends. The CDR3, as DNA: TGTGCCAGCAGCTTAGAGGGTTGGGGGACGTACGAGCAGTACTTC. Protein: CASSLEGWGTYEQYF.

V is TRBV7-2 and J is TRBJ2-1; 8 nucleotides align to TRBD2. The germline V gene encodes CDR1 SGHTA and CDR2 FQGNSA. This CDR3 is built from 15 residues. J lost 4 bases, V lost 4 bases, and 6 bases had no gene match. The CDR3 region has the DNA TGTGCCAGCAGCTCGCGCCGGGAGGGTTACAATGAGCAGTTCTTC. It is translated as CASSSRREGYNEQFF.

As to this clone: The junction departs from the called germline gene at one end, perhaps through a read error. The V and J genes are TRBV2 and TRBJ2-6; 11 nucleotides match TRBD1. The CDR3 length is 14 residues. Germline-derived CDR1 and CDR2 are SNHLY and FYNNEI. Here the CDR3 DNA reads TGTGCCAGCAGTGACGGGACAGGGGGGCCCCCGAGGGAATTC. As protein: CASSDGTGGPPREF.

Points on this clone: Other DNA variants within this sample encode the same CDR3. V usage is TRBV9 and J usage is TRBJ1-3; D is perhaps TRBD1 (5 bases). V lost 2 bases and J lost 4, with 10 bases in between. Germline loops: CDR1 SGDLS, CDR2 YYNGEE. This CDR3 region has 14 residues. The CDR3 sequence: CASSVEGSGNTIYF. CDR3 coding DNA: TGTGCCAGCAGCGTGGAGGGGTCCGGAAACACCATATATTTT.

V is TRBV25-1 and J is TRBJ1-1, with D possibly TRBD1 on 6 matching bases. Germline V CDR1 and CDR2: MGHDK, SYGVNS. The V end was cut by 1 base, the J end by 6 bases, with 15 bases between. This CDR3 has 15 residues. As DNA, the CDR3 is TGTGCCAGCAGTGAATCGGGTAGCAGGGGCTCTGAAGCTTTCTTT. This codes for CASSESGSRGSEAFF.

The sample holds one count of this clone. V usage is TRBV11-3 and J usage is TRBJ2-1; 10 nucleotides align to TRBD2. CDR1 and CDR2 (germline): SGHNT, YENEEA. This CDR3 is built from 16 residues. The J segment lost 3 bases and the V segment lost 1 base, leaving 3 bases of the junction unmatched. CDR3 region: CASSLGGLANYNEQFF. CDR3 nucleotide sequence: TGTGCCAGCAGCTTAGGGGGACTAGCGAACTACAATGAGCAGTTCTTC.

This clone was seen more than once but under ten times. The CDR3 is CASSLVHNQPQHF. The CDR3 DNA follows: TGTGCCAGCAGCTTAGTTCACAATCAGCCCCAGCATTTT. The chain joins TRBV7-2 to TRBJ1-5; D call uncertain. This CDR3 is built from 13 residues. Germline V gene lookup returns CDR1 SGHTA and CDR2 FQGNSA. The ends were cut back, 1 base at V and 3 bases at J, with 4 bases in the middle.

This clone was counted once. The chain employs TRBV7-3 and TRBJ2-3, with 8 bases matching TRBD1. This CDR3 comprises 14 residues. CDR1 and CDR2 from the germline V gene are SGHTA and FQGTGA. Trimming removed 2 bases from V and 8 bases from J; junction bases left unmatched: 6. The CDR3 DNA reads TGTGCCAGCAGCTTAGGACAGGGAAGCCCTACGCAGTATTTT. Amino acids: CASSLGQGSPTQYF.

This clone has only one observation. The DNA for the CDR3 is TGCGCCAGCAGCCCCGGTTGGACTAGCGGGAATGGAGGTGAGCAGTTCTTC. Amino acid sequence: CASSPGWTSGNGGEQFF. The chain recombines TRBV5-1 with TRBJ2-1; 12 bases map to TRBD2. V gave up 4 bases and J gave up 9 bases; unmatched junction bases: 14. CDR1 and CDR2 (germline): SGHRS, YFSETQ. CDR3 length equals 17 residues.

The J gene is TRBJ2-3, the V gene TRBV7-2; D unclear. The V end was cut by 2 bases, the J end by 0 bases, with 6 bases between. This CDR3 has 14 amino acids. CDR1 SGHTA and CDR2 FQGNSA come from the germline V gene. CDR3 sequence (DNA): TGTGCCAGCAGCTTATTTGGTAGCACAGATACGCAGTATTTT. Amino acid sequence: CASSLFGSTDTQYF.

About this clone: One junction end does not reproduce the germline sequence, and a read error may be involved. The V call is TRBV29-1, the J call TRBJ2-7; D unclear. The CDR3 spans 8 residues. Germline loops: CDR1 SQVTM, CDR2 ANQGSEA. The CDR3 DNA reads TGCAGCGTTGTGAGGACCTCCTTC. It codes for CSVVRTSF.

This clone is a singleton in its sample. The chain employs TRBV27 and TRBJ2-7; D remains ambiguous. The CDR3 has 13 residues. Germline lookup yields CDR1 MNHEY and CDR2 SMNVEV (reference sequence). V lost 8 bases to trimming and J lost 6 bases, with 17 bases between them. CDR3 nucleotide sequence: TGTGCCAGCGGGTGGAGTGCAATCGGCGAGCAGTACTTC. This codes for CASGWSAIGEQYF.

The V call is TRBV30, the J call TRBJ1-5; tentatively, D is TRBD1 (5 bases). The V and J ends lost 7 bases and 4 bases respectively, with 11 bases between them. This CDR3 region has 12 residues. Germline CDR1 and CDR2: GTSNPN and SVGIG (reference sequence). The CDR3 bases are TGTGCCTACTCCGGGGCTAATCAGCCCCAGCATTTT. Its translation: CAYSGANQPQHF.

In regard to this clone: One junction end disagrees with the germline gene, perhaps due to a read error. The V call is TRBV5-1, the J call TRBJ2-1; 8 nucleotides agree with TRBD1. CDR1 SGHRS and CDR2 YFSETQ come from the germline V gene. This CDR3 region has 15 residues. The CDR3 loop reads CASSLGQAMYNEQFF. The CDR3, as DNA: TGCGCCAGCAGTTTGGGACAGGCGATGTACAATGAGCAGTTCTTC.

The chain combines TRBV6-5 with TRBJ2-4; 7 nucleotides line up with TRBD1. V was clipped by 6 bases and J by 7 bases; unmatched bases: 3. The CDR3 extends over 12 amino acids. CDR1 is MNHEY and CDR2 is SVGAGI in the germline V gene. The CDR3 sequence: CASRRDSNIQYF. The CDR3 nucleotides read TGTGCCAGCAGAAGGGACAGTAACATTCAGTACTTC.

The chain links TRBV5-5 to TRBJ2-7, with TRBD1 matching over 8 bases. V trimming: 5 bases; J trimming: 4 bases; junction bases outside the gene matches: 11. The CDR3 is 15 amino acids. The germline V gene has CDR1 SGHKS and CDR2 YYEKEE (reference sequence). Written as DNA, the CDR3 is TGTGCCAGCAGAAGAGCCGGGACAGGAGAGTACGAGCAGTACTTC. Translating gives CASRRAGTGEYEQYF.

This clone was observed a single time. The chain carries TRBV6-1 and TRBJ2-7, with D possibly matching TRBD2 (6 bases). Germline loops: CDR1 MNHNS, CDR2 SASEGT. There are 16 residues in the CDR3. Trimming took 1 base from V and 10 from J, leaving 23 bases between them. In DNA, the CDR3 is TGTGCCAGCAGTGAAGGGGGGGTACTGCGCGTCGGGGCTCAGTACTTC. Translated, it gives CASSEGGVLRVGAQYF.

V and J are TRBV19 and TRBJ1-2; no clear D. Germline V lookup: CDR1 LNHDA, CDR2 SQIVND (reference sequence). CDR3 length equals 15 residues. V was clipped by 1 base and J by 2 bases, with 11 bases between them. CDR3 protein: CASSIGSQNNYGYTF. The CDR3 region has the DNA TGTGCCAGTAGTATAGGATCACAGAACAACTATGGCTACACCTTC.

The chain combines TRBV6-1 with TRBJ1-3; D gene unclear. The CDR3 is made up of 14 amino acids. From germline, CDR1 is MNHNS and CDR2 SASEGT. Trimming took off 6 bases at V and 0 bases at J, with 9 bases between the two ends. The CDR3 reads CASRARSSGNTIYF. The CDR3 DNA follows: TGTGCCAGCAGGGCGAGGAGCTCTGGAAACACCATATATTTT.

The V and J genes are TRBV4-1 and TRBJ1-2; tentative D call: TRBD1 (5 bases). V was shortened by 6 bases and J by 7 bases, with 9 bases between the two germline ends. Germline V gene data show CDR1 as MGHRA and CDR2 as YSYEKL. The CDR3 length is 11 residues. CDR3 amino acids: CASRGHSGYTF. The CDR3 coding sequence is TGCGCCAGCAGGGGGCACTCTGGCTACACCTTC.

V usage is TRBV5-6 and J usage is TRBJ2-3; 7 nucleotides agree with TRBD2. The length of the CDR3 is 15 residues. Germline CDR1 is SGHDT and CDR2 is YYEEEE. V was pared by 5 bases and J by 2 bases, with 8 bases of the junction left unmatched. CDR3 bases: TGTGCCAGCAGAGCGGGAACAGGATACACAGATACGCAGTATTTT. Amino acids: CASRAGTGYTDTQYF.

This clone occurred a few times. The chain couples TRBV5-1 to TRBJ1-2; D possibly corresponds to TRBD1 (5 bases). Deletions cut 3 bases from V and 2 bases from J, with 11 bases between. Germline V gene sequence: CDR1 SGHRS, CDR2 YFSETQ. The CDR3 spans 14 residues. The DNA of the CDR3 is TGCGCCAGCAGCTACAATCCAGGGAACTATGGCTACACCTTC. Amino acid sequence: CASSYNPGNYGYTF.

This chain uses TRBV30 with TRBJ1-5; tentatively, D is TRBD1 (5 bases). V was pared by 0 bases and J by 0 bases, with 9 bases between. This CDR3 comprises 15 residues. The V gene's germline CDR1 is GTSNPN and CDR2 SVGIG (reference sequence). DNA of the CDR3: TGTGCCTGGAGTGTACGGGGCTATAGCAATCAGCCCCAGCATTTT. Its protein product is CAWSVRGYSNQPQHF.

The chain couples TRBV6-1 to TRBJ2-1; 8 bases align to TRBD2. CDR3 size: 16 residues. With 1 base clipped from V and 10 bases from J, the junction kept 12 bases outside the gene matches. Germline V gene data show CDR1 as MNHNS and CDR2 as SASEGT. CDR3 sequence: CASSEERGGRSREQFF. DNA of the CDR3: TGTGCCAGCAGTGAAGAGAGGGGCGGGAGGTCGCGGGAGCAGTTCTTC.

The chain couples TRBV5-6 to TRBJ2-5, with 8 bases identical to TRBD1. The J segment lost 3 bases and the V segment lost 0 bases, leaving 7 bases of the junction unmatched. This CDR3 comprises 16 residues. Germline CDR1 and CDR2: SGHDT and YYEEEE. The CDR3: CASSLEGQVVEETQYF. In nucleotides, the CDR3 is TGTGCCAGCAGCTTGGAGGGACAGGTAGTAGAAGAGACCCAGTACTTC.

This clone was seen a single time. The chain combines TRBV28 with TRBJ1-1, with 8 positions matching TRBD1. Germline V CDR1 and CDR2: MDHEN, SYDVKM. The CDR3 has 13 residues. The V gene end was trimmed by 5 bases and the J gene end by 8 bases; junction bases not matched to a gene: 7. CDR3 sequence reads: CASSVERQGEAFF. The DNA for the CDR3 is TGTGCCAGCAGTGTCGAACGACAGGGGGAAGCTTTCTTT.

The CDR3 here is CASSFGGSSDTQYF. Here the CDR3 DNA reads TGTGCCAGCAGTTTTGGCGGGAGTTCAGATACGCAGTATTTT. This chain joins TRBV28 and TRBJ2-3; 7 bases agree with TRBD2. CDR1 is MDHEN and CDR2 is SYDVKM in the germline V gene. Trimming took 3 bases from V and 4 from J; bases not matched to a gene: 4. This CDR3 region has 14 residues.

This CDR3 is CASSLEAVEGGYTF. DNA of the CDR3: TGCGCCAGCAGCTTGGAGGCAGTGGAGGGTGGCTACACCTTC. This sequence joins TRBV5-1 and TRBJ1-2; no firm D call. The CDR3 spans 14 residues. The germline V and J ends were trimmed by 0 bases and 7 bases, with 13 bases remaining between them. CDR1 and CDR2 (germline): SGHRS, YFSETQ.

The V and J genes are TRBV5-4 and TRBJ1-3; a possible D gene is TRBD1 (5 bases). Trimming cost V 4 bases and J 8 bases, with 19 bases left between them. The CDR3 covers 15 residues. The germline CDR1 and CDR2 sequences are SGHNT and YYREEE (reference sequence). The CDR3 loop is CASSARGGAVHTIYF. CDR3 in DNA: TGTGCCAGCAGCGCCCGTGGGGGAGCGGTACACACCATATATTTT.

This clone was detected once. The chain combines TRBV7-2 with TRBJ2-3, with 8 nucleotides matching TRBD2. V lost 7 bases to trimming and J lost 2 bases; unmatched junction nucleotides: 8. This CDR3 region has 15 residues. Per the germline V gene, CDR1 is SGHTA and CDR2 is FQGNSA. The CDR3 nucleotides are TGTGCCAGCACCATATCTAGCGGGCTCACAGATACGCAGTATTTT. This gives the protein CASTISSGLTDTQYF. The full variable domain, completed using reference TRBV7-2 and TRBJ2-3, is GAGVSQSPSNKVTEKGKDVELRCDPISGHTALYWYRQSLGQGLEFLIYFQGNSAPDKSGLPSDRFSAERTGGSVSTLTIQRTQQEDSAVYLCASTISSGLTDTQYFGPGTRLTVL.

CDR3 coding DNA: TGTGCCACCAGCAGTGGGACTAGCGGGAACCAAGAGACCCAGTACTTC. It translates to CATSSGTSGNQETQYF. The V call is TRBV15, the J call TRBJ2-5; 13 nucleotides match TRBD2. The CDR3 spans 16 residues. In germline, CDR1 is LNHNV, CDR2 YYDKDF (reference sequence). V was clipped by 3 bases and J by 0 bases; unmatched bases: 1. Using reference TRBV15 and TRBJ2-5 for the parts outside the CDR3, the full variable domain is DAMVIQNPRYQVTQFGKPVTLSCSQTLNHNVMYWYQQKSSQAPKLLFHYYDKDFNNEADTPDNFQSRRPNTSFCFLDIRSPGLGDTAMYLCATSSGTSGNQETQYFGPGTRLLVL.

The V gene is TRBV11-2, the J gene TRBJ1-1; possibly TRBD1 for D (5 bases). Germline V gives CDR1 SGHAT, CDR2 FQNNGV. CDR3 length equals 13 residues. Trimming stripped 5 bases from V and 11 bases from J, with 18 bases between. The CDR3 reads CASSNSGGRRAFF. The CDR3, as DNA: TGTGCCAGCAGCAACTCTGGGGGGAGGCGGGCTTTCTTT.